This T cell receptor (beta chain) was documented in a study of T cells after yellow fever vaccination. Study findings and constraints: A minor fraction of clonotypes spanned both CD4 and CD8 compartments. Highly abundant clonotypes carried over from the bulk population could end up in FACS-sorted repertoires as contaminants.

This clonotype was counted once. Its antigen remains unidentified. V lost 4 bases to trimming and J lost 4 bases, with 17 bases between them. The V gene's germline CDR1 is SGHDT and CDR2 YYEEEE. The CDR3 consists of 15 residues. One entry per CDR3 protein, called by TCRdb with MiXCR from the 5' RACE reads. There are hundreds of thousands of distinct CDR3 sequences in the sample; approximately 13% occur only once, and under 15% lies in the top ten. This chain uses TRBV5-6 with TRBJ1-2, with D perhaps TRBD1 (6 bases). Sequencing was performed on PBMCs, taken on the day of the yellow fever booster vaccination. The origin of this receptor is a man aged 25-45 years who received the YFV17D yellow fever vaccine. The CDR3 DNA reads TGTGCCAGCAGCCTGGGGGCCAGGGGAGGCTATGGCTACACCTTC. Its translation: CASSLGARGGYGYTF.